This T cell receptor beta chain was identified in a study of T cell responses to AZD1222 COVID-19 vaccine. Clones were read by immunoSEQ multiplex PCR, and TCRdb kept only the in-frame ones, dropping some. Of 100,000 to 120,000 clones listed, approximately 90% are singletons. A word on this clone: The antigen remains undetermined.

Whole-study findings and limits: Epitopes outside B.1.351 and B.1.1.7 mutated regions reportedly drew nearly half of spike TCRs. In a largely white British group with more females than males, clonal diversity was possibly underestimated. Vaccine-associated CD4 TCRs ranged over spike, dominating at 160-218 and 743-854.

The CDR3 totals 15 residues. V trimming: 2 bases; J trimming: 2 bases; junction bases outside the gene matches: 4. Germline V gives CDR1 SGDLS, CDR2 YYNGEE. This receptor was identified in an adult in good health. The sequenced sample was peripheral blood, obtained on day 0 of MenACWY control vaccination. This chain uses TRBV9 with TRBJ2-7; 10 nucleotides match TRBD1. DNA for the CDR3: TGTGCCAGCAGCGTCGGGACAGGGGCCGCCTACGAGCAGTACTTC. Protein product: CASSVGTGAAYEQYF.